Each of the 8 T cell receptor beta chains below was sequenced from the same sample in a study of T cell responses to AZD1222 COVID-19 vaccine (dated by TCRdb to 2020 to 2022). According to the study, the label for this sample's time point signals: baseline before first vaccination. Libraries were constructed by the immunoSEQ multiplex PCR assay. The source is immuneACCESS, and TCRdb retained only in-frame sequences with V and J called. Part of the clones is not carried over; for the studies checked, unresolved V genes explain less than half of this, and the remainder is unexplained. The sample table lists 100,000 or so clones, 85% to 90% of them with a count of one. Roughly 2.6% of the sample rests with the top ten. Sequenced material: peripheral blood, taken on day 0 of AZD1222 vaccination. Receptors were obtained from an adult in good health.

The V call is TRBV3-1 (or the pseudogene TRBV3-2), the J call TRBJ2-7; D remains unclear. CDR3 length: 11 residues. The V end was cut by 1 base, the J end by 6 bases, with 4 bases between. The germline V gene encodes CDR1 LGHDT and CDR2 YNNKEL (reference sequence). This chain's CDR3 is CASSQGLEQYF. In nucleotides, the CDR3 is TGTGCCAGCAGCCAAGGTCTCGAGCAGTACTTC.

The chain is built from TRBV19 and TRBJ1-1, with unresolved D. The germline V gene has CDR1 LNHDA and CDR2 SQIVND (reference sequence). The CDR3 has 11 residues. V gave up 10 bases and J gave up 5 bases, with 11 bases separating them. The CDR3 nucleotides read TGTGCCACCGTTCTGAGTACTGAAGCTTTCTTT. Residues: CATVLSTEAFF.

The CDR3 nucleotides read TGTGCCATCAGTGAGGGGTTCATAGCTTTCTTT. This gives the protein CAISEGFIAFF. The gene calls are TRBV10-3 and TRBJ1-1; D not certain. The CDR3 is 11 amino acids. The V gene's germline CDR1 is ENHRY and CDR2 SYGVKD. Trimming shortened V by 2 bases and J by 10 bases, and 8 bases separated the two germline ends.

This clone was observed a single time. The rearrangement links TRBV28 to TRBJ1-2; 8 nucleotides match TRBD1. The junction had 7 bases not matched to a gene; V was cut back by 3 bases and J by 4 bases. This CDR3 has 15 amino acids. Germline loops: CDR1 MDHEN, CDR2 SYDVKM. The CDR3 sequence: CASSFLTGALYGYTF. CDR3 sequence (DNA): TGTGCCAGCAGTTTCCTGACAGGGGCCCTCTATGGCTACACCTTC.

The J gene is TRBJ2-5, the V gene TRBV19; D is unresolved. Germline CDR1 LNHDA, CDR2 SQIVND (reference sequence). Trimming removed 1 base at V and 1 base at J, with 7 bases between. This CDR3 comprises 14 residues. As DNA, the CDR3 is TGTGCCAGTAGTATAGGTCCAACCCAAGAGACCCAGTACTTC. Its translation is CASSIGPTQETQYF. Full variable domain (missing parts from reference TRBV19 and TRBJ2-5): DGGITQSPKYLFRKEGQNVTLSCEQNLNHDAMYWYRQDPGQGLRLIYYSQIVNDFQKGDIAEGYSVSREKKESFPLTVTSAQKNPTAFYLCASSIGPTQETQYFGPGTRLLVL.

The chain has TRBV5-1 and TRBJ2-5; possibly TRBD1 for D (5 bases). V dropped 0 bases and J dropped 5 bases, with 17 bases sitting between them. The germline V gene encodes CDR1 SGHRS and CDR2 YFSETQ. This CDR3 contains 16 residues. In nucleotides, the CDR3 is TGCGCCAGCAGCTTGGCCCCGGACGGCGCAGGGGAGACCCAGTACTTC. Translated: CASSLAPDGAGETQYF.

V and J are TRBV24-1 and TRBJ2-2, with TRBD2 matching 7 bases. V trimming: 4 bases; J trimming: 8 bases; junction bases outside the gene matches: 3. Germline CDR1 reads KGHDR; CDR2 reads SFDVKD. This CDR3 comprises 13 residues. The CDR3 reads CATSEPAGGELFF. As DNA, the CDR3 is TGTGCCACCAGTGAGCCAGCGGGGGGGGAGCTGTTTTTT.

V gene TRBV18 combines with J gene TRBJ1-1, with D unclear. The CDR3 consists of 13 residues. Germline-derived CDR1 and CDR2 are KGHSH and LQKENI. V dropped 4 bases and J dropped 2 bases, with 8 bases sitting between them. As DNA, the CDR3 is TGTGCCAGCTCACAGGAGGTTAACACTGAAGCTTTCTTT. This encodes CASSQEVNTEAFF.